This T cell receptor beta chain stems from a study of immune heterogeneity within non-small cell lung tumors. The CDR3 is made up of 13 amino acids. The germline V gene has CDR1 SGHTA and CDR2 FQGNSA. V was cut by 1 base and J by 4 bases, with 7 bases left in between. Study-wide findings and caveats: Within each patient, tumor sites shared identical dominant CDR3 beta clonotypes and also held site-unique high-frequency clones. Largely different high-frequency T-cell receptor beta clonotypes were found between individual patients. Locally, T-cell clonality showed a moderate but significant correlation with tumor mutational burden measured at the same site (R 0.3 to 0.4).

In a multiplex PCR, 32 V and 13 J primers amplified TCR beta CDR3. One entry per CDR3 protein, called by TCRdb with MiXCR from the multiplex PCR reads. This sample has tens of thousands of distinct CDR3 sequences, with around 30% found just once. The starting template was genomic DNA from bulk tumor, around 610 ng per sample. During surgery, several far-apart biopsies were obtained from every primary tumor. The study enrolled patients with untreated, newly diagnosed non-small cell lung cancer who underwent curative surgery. Donation came from patients with newly diagnosed non-small cell lung cancer who were having surgery with curative intent. Remarks on this clonotype: Antigen: not known.

The sequenced sample was lung tumor tissue. The receptor was derived from a man aged 35 to 55 with non-small cell lung cancer. The chain has TRBV7-2 and TRBJ1-2; unclear D gene. For the CDR3, the DNA is TGTGCCAGCAGCTTAGTTGGATCCTATGGCTACACCTTC. Translated: CASSLVGSYGYTF.